This T cell receptor (beta chain) was identified in a study of CD8+ T cells in alopecia areata. Study background: Treated patients were given 5 to 10 mg oral tofacitinib twice daily. The study gave tofacitinib for 6 to 18 months, then 6 months off drug.

In the case of this clone: Its antigen is undetermined.

Peripheral blood samples and lesional scalp punch biopsies were obtained from alopecia areata patients. Following extraction, RNA underwent reverse transcription to cDNA, which served as the sequencing template. TCRdb's table, derived via immunoSEQ multiplex PCR, lists solely in-frame clones and lacks some. Of more than 150,000 clones in the sample, about 53% were seen once. Germline CDR1 reads SGDLS; CDR2 reads YYNGEE. Trimming at V came to 0 bases and at J to 0 bases, leaving 8 bases not matched to a gene. This CDR3 contains 17 residues. Study results and limitations: Scalp samples also contribute reads from the resident alphabeta T cells found in normal skin.

The sequence was obtained from a human donor with alopecia areata. The gene calls are TRBV9 and TRBJ2-7; 8 bases line up with TRBD2. The sequencing used CD8+ T cells sorted from blood, collected at week 0. CDR3 region: CASSVDSGGGPSYEQYF. In DNA form, the CDR3 reads TGTGCCAGCAGCGTAGACTCGGGCGGGGGGCCCTCCTACGAGCAGTACTTC.